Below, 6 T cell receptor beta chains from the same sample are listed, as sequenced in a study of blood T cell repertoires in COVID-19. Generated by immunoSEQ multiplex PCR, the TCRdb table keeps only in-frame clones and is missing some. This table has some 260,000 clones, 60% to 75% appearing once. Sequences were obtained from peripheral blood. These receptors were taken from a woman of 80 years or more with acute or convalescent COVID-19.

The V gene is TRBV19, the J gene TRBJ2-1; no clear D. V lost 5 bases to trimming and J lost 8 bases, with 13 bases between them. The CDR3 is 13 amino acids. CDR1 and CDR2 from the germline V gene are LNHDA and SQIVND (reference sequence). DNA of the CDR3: TGTGCCAGTAGTCCCCCCTTGTCCGATGAGCAGTTCTTC. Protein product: CASSPPLSDEQFF.

The CDR3 loop reads CASRPGQGGNEQFF. The CDR3 DNA follows: TGTGCCAGCAGACCCGGACAGGGAGGGAATGAGCAGTTCTTC. The chain carries TRBV28 and TRBJ2-1, with D perhaps TRBD1 (8 bases). Trimming shortened V by 6 bases and J by 7 bases, and 16 bases separated the two germline ends. Looked up from germline, CDR1 is MDHEN and CDR2 is SYDVKM. The CDR3 runs 14 residues.

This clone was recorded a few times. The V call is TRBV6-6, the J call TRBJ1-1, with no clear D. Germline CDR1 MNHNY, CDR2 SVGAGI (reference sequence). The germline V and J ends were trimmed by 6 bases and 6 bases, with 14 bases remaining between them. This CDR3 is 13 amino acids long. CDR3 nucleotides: TGTGCCAGCAGACAGAATCAGGCTCCTGAAGCTTTCTTT. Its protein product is CASRQNQAPEAFF.

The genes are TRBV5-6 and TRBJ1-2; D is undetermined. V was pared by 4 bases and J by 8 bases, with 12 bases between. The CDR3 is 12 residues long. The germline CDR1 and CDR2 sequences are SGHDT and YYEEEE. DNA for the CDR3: TGTGCCAGCAGCCTGAGCACTCGGGGCTACACCTTC. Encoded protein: CASSLSTRGYTF.

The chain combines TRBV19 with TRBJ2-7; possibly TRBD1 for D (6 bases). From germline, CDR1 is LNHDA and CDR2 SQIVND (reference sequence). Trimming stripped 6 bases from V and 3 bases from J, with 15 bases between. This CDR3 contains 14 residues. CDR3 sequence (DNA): TGTGCCAGTAGAAGGACAGCAAGGAGCTACGAGCAGTACTTC. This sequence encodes CASRRTARSYEQYF.

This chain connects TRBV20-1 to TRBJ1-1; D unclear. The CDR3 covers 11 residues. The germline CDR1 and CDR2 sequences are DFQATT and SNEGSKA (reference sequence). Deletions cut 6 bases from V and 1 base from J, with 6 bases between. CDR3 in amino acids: CSASENTEAFF. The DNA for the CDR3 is TGCAGTGCCTCAGAGAACACTGAAGCTTTCTTT.